A single sample is the source of the 18 T cell receptor beta chains below, sequenced in a study of T cells after yellow fever vaccination. TCRdb used MiXCR to reprocess the 5' RACE reads, holding one entry per CDR3 protein. Of under 550,000 distinct CDR3 sequences in the sample, less than 25% are singletons; the top ten hold around 16%. The material was PBMCs, obtained less than 25 days after the first yellow fever vaccination. The receptors come from a man aged 18 to 29 who received the YFV17D yellow fever vaccine.

The V call is TRBV4-3, the J call TRBJ1-3, with D perhaps TRBD1 (5 bases). The CDR3 spans 17 residues. Trimming removed 1 base from V and 7 bases from J, with 20 bases in between. Germline CDR1 reads LGHNA; CDR2 reads YSLEER. The CDR3 spells CASSQGLKGQGGNTIYF. The CDR3 region has the DNA TGCGCCAGCAGCCAAGGTCTAAAGGGGCAGGGAGGGAACACCATATATTTT.

The V gene is TRBV2, the J gene TRBJ2-7; D uncertain. V was trimmed by 6 bases and J by 0 bases, leaving 15 bases between them. CDR3 length equals 15 residues. Germline V lookup: CDR1 SNHLY, CDR2 FYNNEI. CDR3: CASRETVDSSYEQYF. In DNA form, the CDR3 reads TGTGCCAGCAGAGAAACCGTAGATTCCTCCTACGAGCAGTACTTC.

The CDR3 sequence: CASSPPGGPARNEQYF. DNA for the CDR3: TGTGCCAGCAGCCCTCCCGGTGGGCCGGCCCGGAACGAGCAGTACTTC. The chain employs TRBV7-9 and TRBJ2-7; D remains unclear. Per the germline V gene, CDR1 is SEHNR and CDR2 is FQNEAQ (reference sequence). The CDR3 totals 16 residues. Deletions cut 5 bases from V and 5 bases from J, with 22 bases between.

The V call is TRBV14, the J call TRBJ2-7, with a tentative D call TRBD2 (6 bases). The CDR3 is 14 amino acids. V dropped 3 bases and J dropped 5 bases, with 14 bases sitting between them. Germline-derived CDR1 and CDR2 are SGHDN and FVKESK. CDR3 amino acids: CASSQVTSFDEQYF. The DNA for the CDR3 is TGTGCCAGCAGCCAGGTAACTAGCTTCGACGAGCAGTACTTC.

This clonotype occurred a few times. The chain recombines TRBV6-2 or TRBV6-3 with TRBJ2-6; D uncertain. The CDR3 is made up of 15 amino acids. In germline, CDR1 is MNHEY, CDR2 SVGEGT. Trimming removed 7 bases at V and 1 base at J, with 11 bases between. In DNA, the CDR3 is TGTGCCAGCAACCTGCTGGGGTCTGGGGCCAACGTCCTGACTTTC. It is translated as CASNLLGSGANVLTF.

This clonotype was seen a handful of times. The V gene is TRBV7-2, the J gene TRBJ2-1, with no clear D. CDR1 is SGHTA and CDR2 is FQGNSA in the germline V gene. Trimming took off 4 bases at V and 0 bases at J, with 10 bases between the two ends. The CDR3 runs 15 residues. The CDR3 sequence: CASSSLGNSYNEQFF. CDR3 sequence (DNA): TGTGCCAGCAGCTCCCTGGGGAACTCCTACAATGAGCAGTTCTTC.

This clonotype showed up just a few times. The rearrangement uses TRBV2 and TRBJ2-7; D remains unclear. The CDR3 spans 14 residues. Germline V gene data show CDR1 as SNHLY and CDR2 as FYNNEI. Trimming took 5 bases from V and 2 from J, leaving 13 bases between them. CDR3: CASSRTQTAYEQYV. CDR3 nucleotide sequence: TGTGCCAGCAGTAGGACGCAGACCGCCTACGAGCAGTACGTC.

CDR3 nucleotides: TGTGCCAGCAGCTTAGGGTCATTGTCGGATACGCAGTATTTT. Translating gives CASSLGSLSDTQYF. The V and J genes are TRBV7-3 and TRBJ2-3, with unresolved D. V was clipped by 2 bases and J by 6 bases, with 12 bases between them. The CDR3 covers 14 residues. In germline, CDR1 is SGHTA, CDR2 FQGTGA.

This clonotype was counted ten times or more. The rearrangement joins TRBV29-1 to TRBJ1-2; no definite D call. The V end lost 0 bases, the J end lost 9 bases, and 11 bases lay between the germline ends. This CDR3 contains 12 residues. Germline V gives CDR1 SQVTM, CDR2 ANQGSEA. The CDR3 is CSVEEQPLRYTF. CDR3 nucleotide sequence: TGCAGCGTTGAAGAACAGCCCCTGCGCTACACCTTC.

The chain uses TRBV7-6 and TRBJ2-3; weak D call: TRBD2 (7 bases). In germline, CDR1 is SGHVS, CDR2 FNYEAQ. Trimming removed 5 bases at V and 1 base at J, with 19 bases between. The CDR3 sequence is 17 residues long. CDR3 sequence reads: CASSDAGWGGGTDTQYF. The DNA of the CDR3 is TGTGCCAGCAGCGACGCCGGGTGGGGGGGCGGCACAGATACGCAGTATTTT.

This clonotype appeared a few times. The V gene is TRBV5-5, the J gene TRBJ2-1, with 8 bases that match TRBD2. From germline, CDR1 is SGHKS and CDR2 YYEKEE (reference sequence). The CDR3 contains 16 residues. Trimming cost V 2 bases and J 7 bases; bases outside gene matches: 11. This CDR3 is CASSFSFSGGWNEQFF. The CDR3 DNA follows: TGTGCCAGCAGCTTTTCCTTCAGCGGGGGATGGAATGAGCAGTTCTTC.

The chain has TRBV7-2 and TRBJ2-2; a possible D gene is TRBD2 (5 bases). Germline CDR1 SGHTA, CDR2 FQGNSA. V was clipped by 1 base and J by 7 bases, with 19 bases between them. The CDR3 is made up of 17 amino acids. Here the CDR3 DNA reads TGTGCCAGCAGCTTAGTCTCAACGGGCACGGGGTACGGGGAGCTGTTTTTT. Translation: CASSLVSTGTGYGELFF.

This clonotype was seen a few times. The CDR3 DNA is TGTGCCAGCAGACCCGGGACTATAGAAAATACGCAGTATTTT. It encodes CASRPGTIENTQYF. The chain joins TRBV27 to TRBJ2-3, with TRBD2 matching over 7 bases. The germline CDR1 and CDR2 sequences are MNHEY and SMNVEV (reference sequence). V lost 6 bases and J lost 7; bases outside the gene matches: 10. The CDR3 length is 14 residues.

This clonotype has just a few counts. The chain carries TRBV20-1 and TRBJ1-5, with D possibly TRBD1 on 6 matching bases. Trimming removed 3 bases at V and 4 bases at J, with 16 bases between. This CDR3 region has 15 residues. CDR1 and CDR2 from the germline V gene are DFQATT and SNEGSKA (reference sequence). CDR3 in amino acids: CSASREDRENQPQHF. The CDR3 DNA reads TGCAGTGCTAGCCGGGAGGACAGAGAAAATCAGCCCCAGCATTTT.

V and J are TRBV7-3 and TRBJ1-2; no firm D call. The CDR3 has 15 amino acids. Trimming took off 2 bases at V and 3 bases at J, with 13 bases between the two ends. Germline V gives CDR1 SGHTA, CDR2 FQGTGA. The DNA for the CDR3 is TGTGCCAGCAGCTTAGAGGGTGCGGGGTACTATGGCTACACCTTC. Its translation: CASSLEGAGYYGYTF.

In this sample, this clonotype turned up a few times. The chain has TRBV6-2 or TRBV6-3 and TRBJ2-7; D not certain. This CDR3 contains 13 residues. Looked up from germline, CDR1 is MNHEY and CDR2 is SVGEGT. Trimming cost V 5 bases and J 0 bases, with 8 bases left between them. The DNA for the CDR3 is TGTGCCAGCAGTCCCGTTCTCTCCTACGAGCAGTACGTC. Its protein product is CASSPVLSYEQYV.

The chain recombines TRBV6-5 with TRBJ1-1, with D unclear. The V gene lost 1 base and the J gene lost 5 bases, with 8 bases spanning the gap. This CDR3 has 13 amino acids. Per germline, CDR1 MNHEY and CDR2 SVGAGI. The CDR3 DNA sequence: TGTGCCAGCAGTTACTTGTCGGGGACTGAAGCTTTCTTT. This gives the protein CASSYLSGTEAFF.

This clonotype was seen more than once but under ten times. This chain joins TRBV5-1 and TRBJ2-2; D possibly uses TRBD1 or TRBD2 (5 bases each). Germline CDR1 reads SGHRS; CDR2 reads YFSETQ. V was trimmed by 7 bases and J by 3 bases, leaving 16 bases between them. This CDR3 is built from 15 residues. The CDR3 loop is CASGLGQGYTGELFF. CDR3 coding DNA: TGCGCCAGCGGACTCGGCCAGGGATACACCGGGGAGCTGTTTTTT.